This is a list of T cell receptor beta chains from one sample in a study of blood T cell repertoires in COVID-19. TCRdb's copy holds only in-frame clones and misses some; the assay was immunoSEQ multiplex PCR. The sample has 450,000 to 600,000 clones, 87% seen once. Specimen: PBMCs or T cells enriched from blood (not recorded which). The receptor set was obtained from a young woman who had recovered from COVID-19. Each CDR3 is given with its conserved first and last residue. A D gene is named only where the DNA matches it firmly. Not every row has a clone size; where given, it reads once, few, many or a size class.

d_call,j_call,v_call,clone_size,cdr3_aa,cdr3_nt
TRBD1,TRBJ1-6,TRBV18,once,CASSPVGQGGGSPLHF,TGTGCCAGCTCACCCGTTGGACAGGGAGGAGGTTCACCCCTCCACTTT
-,TRBJ2-2,TRBV7-2,-,CASSWGDRNTGELFF,TGTGCCAGCAGCTGGGGGGACCGGAACACCGGGGAGCTGTTTTTT
TRBD1,TRBJ1-2,TRBV18,few,CASSSGQNYGYTF,TGTGCCAGCTCCTCGGGACAGAACTATGGCTACACCTTC
-,TRBJ1-1,TRBV5-1,-,CASSPGHMNTEAFF,TGCGCCAGCAGCCCGGGACACATGAACACTGAAGCTTTCTTT
-,TRBJ2-3,TRBV2,-,CASSGSGGLITDTQYF,TGTGCCAGCAGTGGGTCAGGAGGTTTGATCACAGATACGCAGTATTTT
-,TRBJ1-1,TRBV5-5,-,CASSWGGEGAFAEAFF,TGTGCCAGCAGCTGGGGCGGGGAAGGTGCGTTCGCTGAAGCTTTCTTT
-,TRBJ2-1,TRBV30,once,CAWSSPSTGGLNNEQFF,TGTGCCTGGAGTTCCCCTAGCACGGGGGGCCTTAACAATGAGCAGTTCTTC
-,TRBJ1-1,TRBV5-1,-,CASRALDTEAFF,TGCGCCAGCAGGGCCTTGGACACTGAAGCTTTCTTT
TRBD1,TRBJ1-4,TRBV5-1,-,CASSFGQGDEKLFF,TGCGCCAGCAGCTTCGGACAGGGGGACGAAAAACTGTTTTTT
-,TRBJ1-6,TRBV4-1,-,CASSQEGRPGDNSPLHF,TGCGCCAGCAGCCAAGAGGGCCGGCCGGGGGATAATTCACCCCTCCACTTT
-,TRBJ1-2,TRBV10-2,-,CASSEVGAVGYTF,TGCGCCAGCAGTGAGGTGGGGGCGGTAGGCTACACCTTC
TRBD2,TRBJ2-1,TRBV2,-,CATDPLAGFEQFF,TGTGCCACCGATCCCCTAGCGGGGTTTGAGCAGTTCTTC
-,TRBJ1-5,TRBV7-8,few,CASSLGQGRGQPQHF,TGTGCCAGCAGCTTAGGTCAGGGAAGAGGTCAGCCCCAGCATTTT
-,TRBJ1-5,TRBV19,-,CASSMAYSNQPQHF,TGTGCCAGTAGTATGGCTTACAGCAATCAGCCCCAGCATTTT
TRBD1,TRBJ1-1,TRBV3-1/TRBV3-2,-,CASSPQGVRNTEAFF,TGTGCCAGCAGCCCCCAGGGGGTGCGGAACACTGAAGCTTTCTTT
TRBD1,TRBJ2-5,TRBV6-6,-,CASSHGTGGRETQYF,TGTGCCAGCAGTCACGGGACAGGGGGGAGAGAGACCCAGTACTTC
-,TRBJ1-2,TRBV4-2,-,CASSQDLEPGYTF,TGTGCCAGCAGCCAAGATCTGGAGCCCGGCTACACCTTC
-,TRBJ1-1,TRBV18,-,CASSPPAGTEAFF,TGTGCCAGCTCACCACCGGCCGGGACTGAAGCTTTCTTT
-,TRBJ1-2,TRBV15,-,CATSRERTDYGYTF,TGTGCCACCAGCAGAGAAAGGACAGACTATGGCTACACCTTC
-,TRBJ1-4,TRBV6-4,-,CASSDEAGRKLFF,TGTGCCAGCAGTGACGAGGCGGGCAGGAAACTGTTTTTT
TRBD1,TRBJ1-2,TRBV3-1/TRBV3-2,-,CASSPPTGGRGYTF,TGTGCCAGCAGCCCACCGACAGGGGGCCGGGGCTACACCTTC
-,TRBJ1-1,TRBV5-1,-,CASSLAWDTVNTEAFF,TGCGCCAGCAGCTTAGCTTGGGACACGGTGAACACTGAAGCTTTCTTT
-,TRBJ2-5,TRBV5-6,-,CASSLPQGLQETQYF,TGTGCCAGCAGCTTACCCCAGGGCCTACAAGAGACCCAGTACTTC
TRBD2,TRBJ2-5,TRBV3-1/TRBV3-2,-,CASSQARTSGGAGETQYF,TGTGCCAGCAGCCAGGCCCGGACTAGCGGGGGGGCCGGAGAGACCCAGTACTTC
-,TRBJ2-1,TRBV5-1,-,CASSLDPRGSYNEQFF,TGCGCCAGCAGCTTGGATCCTAGGGGATCCTACAATGAGCAGTTCTTC
TRBD2,TRBJ2-2,TRBV5-8,-,CASSWFGSGGLTGELFF,TGTGCCAGCAGCTGGTTCGGGAGCGGGGGACTCACCGGGGAGCTGTTTTTT
-,TRBJ1-1,TRBV28,few,CASSPGQMNTEAFF,TGTGCCAGCAGTCCGGGACAAATGAACACTGAAGCTTTCTTT
TRBD2,TRBJ2-1,TRBV7-2,-,CASSLGGGNEQFF,TGTGCCAGCAGCTTAGGGGGGGGGAATGAGCAGTTCTTC
-,TRBJ1-2,TRBV11-2,-,CASSLGQRVHGYTF,TGTGCCAGCAGCTTAGGGCAGCGGGTCCATGGCTACACCTTC
-,TRBJ1-6,TRBV10-3,-,CAISDWRISYNSPLHF,TGTGCCATCAGTGATTGGAGGATCTCCTATAATTCACCCCTCCACTTT
-,TRBJ2-3,TRBV7-3,-,CASSPDPAVSTDTQYF,TGTGCCAGCAGCCCCGACCCAGCGGTGAGCACAGATACGCAGTATTTT
-,TRBJ1-1,TRBV27,-,CASSLRSGVNTEAFF,TGTGCCAGCAGTTTAAGGTCCGGGGTGAACACTGAAGCTTTCTTT
-,TRBJ2-5,TRBV6-6,-,CASSPRRQQETQYF,TGTGCCAGCAGTCCCCGGAGGCAGCAAGAGACCCAGTACTTC
-,TRBJ1-1,TRBV28,-,CASSLGGSEWTEAFF,TGTGCCAGCAGTTTGGGGGGAAGCGAGTGGACTGAAGCTTTCTTT
-,TRBJ1-3,TRBV6-6,-,CASSYSRGSSGNTIYF,TGTGCCAGCAGTTACTCGCGCGGCAGCTCTGGAAACACCATATATTTT
-,TRBJ1-3,TRBV19,-,CASRRNQVAGNTIYF,TGTGCCAGCCGCCGAAATCAAGTAGCTGGAAACACCATATATTTT
TRBD1,TRBJ1-2,TRBV12-3/TRBV12-4,few,CASRMTGNYGYTF,TGTGCCAGCAGGATGACAGGGAACTATGGCTACACCTTC
-,TRBJ1-5,TRBV10-1,-,CARTQGSNQPQHF,TGCGCCAGAACGCAGGGAAGCAATCAGCCCCAGCATTTT
-,TRBJ1-2,TRBV3-1/TRBV3-2,few,CASSQEGVGGYTF,TGTGCCAGCAGCCAAGAAGGGGTTGGCGGCTACACCTTC
TRBD1,TRBJ2-7,TRBV29-1,-,CSVVRDSYEQYF,TGCAGCGTTGTTCGGGACAGCTACGAGCAGTACTTC
TRBD1,TRBJ1-1,TRBV7-2,-,CASTLGGGEDTEAFF,TGTGCCAGCACCTTAGGGGGCGGAGAGGACACTGAAGCTTTCTTT
-,TRBJ1-2,TRBV2,-,CASKLQGGPQGGYTF,TGTGCCAGCAAGTTACAGGGTGGGCCCCAAGGTGGCTACACCTTC
-,TRBJ1-6,TRBV11-2,-,CASSLSQTNSPLHF,TGTGCCAGCAGCTTGTCACAAACCAATTCACCCCTCCACTTT
-,TRBJ1-1,TRBV7-9,-,CASSWWGQGKTEAFF,TGTGCCAGCAGCTGGTGGGGGCAGGGGAAGACTGAAGCTTTCTTT